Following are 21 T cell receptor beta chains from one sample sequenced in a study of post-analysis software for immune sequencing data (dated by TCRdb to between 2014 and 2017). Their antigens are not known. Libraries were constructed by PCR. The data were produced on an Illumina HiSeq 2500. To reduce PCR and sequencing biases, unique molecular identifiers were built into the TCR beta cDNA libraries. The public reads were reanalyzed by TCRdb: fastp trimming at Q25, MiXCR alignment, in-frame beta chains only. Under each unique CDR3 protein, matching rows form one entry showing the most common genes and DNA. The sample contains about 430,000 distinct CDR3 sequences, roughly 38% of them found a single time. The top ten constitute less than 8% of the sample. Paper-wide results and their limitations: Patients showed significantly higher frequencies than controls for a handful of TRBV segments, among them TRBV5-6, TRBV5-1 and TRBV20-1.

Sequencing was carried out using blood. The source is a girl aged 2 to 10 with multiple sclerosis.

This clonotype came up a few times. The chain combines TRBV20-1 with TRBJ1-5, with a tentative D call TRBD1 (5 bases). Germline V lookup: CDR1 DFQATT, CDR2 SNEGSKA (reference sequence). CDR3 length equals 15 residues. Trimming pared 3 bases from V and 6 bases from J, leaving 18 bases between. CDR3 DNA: TGCAGTGCTAGTGTTTTACGGGGTAGGGGTCAGCCCCAGCATTTT. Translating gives CSASVLRGRGQPQHF.

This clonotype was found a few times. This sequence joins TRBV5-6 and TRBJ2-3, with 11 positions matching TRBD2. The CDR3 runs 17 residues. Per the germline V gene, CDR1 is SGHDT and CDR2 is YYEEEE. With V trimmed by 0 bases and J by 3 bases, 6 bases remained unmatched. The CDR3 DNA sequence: TGTGCCAGCAGCTTGGTTAGCGGGAGGGCCGGTACAGATACGCAGTATTTT. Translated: CASSLVSGRAGTDTQYF.

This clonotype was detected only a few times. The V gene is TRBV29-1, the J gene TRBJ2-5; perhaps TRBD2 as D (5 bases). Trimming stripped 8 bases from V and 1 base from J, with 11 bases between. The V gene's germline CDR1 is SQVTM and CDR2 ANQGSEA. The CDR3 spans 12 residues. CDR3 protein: CSFGLLQETQYF. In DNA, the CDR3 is TGCAGCTTTGGACTGCTCCAAGAGACCCAGTACTTC.

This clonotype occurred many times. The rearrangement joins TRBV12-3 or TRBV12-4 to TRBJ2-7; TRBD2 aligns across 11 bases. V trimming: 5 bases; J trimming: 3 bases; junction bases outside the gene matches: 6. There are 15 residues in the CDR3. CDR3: CASSPRTSGRYEQYF. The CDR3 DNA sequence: TGTGCCAGCAGTCCCCGGACTAGCGGGCGCTACGAGCAGTACTTC.

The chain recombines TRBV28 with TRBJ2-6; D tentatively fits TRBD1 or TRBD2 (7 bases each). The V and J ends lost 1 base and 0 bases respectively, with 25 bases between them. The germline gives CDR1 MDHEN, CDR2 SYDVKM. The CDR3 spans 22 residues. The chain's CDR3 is CASSLLRLGSGGESSGANVLTF. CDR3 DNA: TGTGCCAGCAGTTTATTACGCCTTGGGTCAGGGGGGGAGAGCTCTGGGGCCAACGTCCTGACTTTC.

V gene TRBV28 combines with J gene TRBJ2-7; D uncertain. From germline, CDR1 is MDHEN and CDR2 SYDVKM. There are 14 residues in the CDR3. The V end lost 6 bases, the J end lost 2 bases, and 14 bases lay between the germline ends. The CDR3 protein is CASRMADPTYEQYF. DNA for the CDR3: TGTGCCAGCAGGATGGCGGACCCCACCTACGAGCAGTACTTC.

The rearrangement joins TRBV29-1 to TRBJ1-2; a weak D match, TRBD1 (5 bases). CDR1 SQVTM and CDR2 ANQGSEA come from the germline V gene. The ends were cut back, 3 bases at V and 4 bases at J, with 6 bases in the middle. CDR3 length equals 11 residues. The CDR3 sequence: CSVEGGYGYTF. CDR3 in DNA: TGCAGCGTTGAGGGGGGCTATGGCTACACCTTC.

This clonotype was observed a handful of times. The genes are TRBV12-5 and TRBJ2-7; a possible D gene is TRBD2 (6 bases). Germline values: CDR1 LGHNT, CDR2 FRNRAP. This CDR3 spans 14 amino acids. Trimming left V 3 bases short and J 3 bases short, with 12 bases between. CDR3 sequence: CASGFAGKYYEQYF. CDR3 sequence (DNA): TGTGCTAGTGGTTTCGCGGGAAAATACTACGAGCAGTACTTC.

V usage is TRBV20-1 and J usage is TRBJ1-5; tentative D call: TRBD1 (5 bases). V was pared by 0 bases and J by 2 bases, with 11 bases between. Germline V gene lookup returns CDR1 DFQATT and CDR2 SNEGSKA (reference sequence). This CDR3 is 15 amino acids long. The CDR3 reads CSARDGGSGNQPQHF. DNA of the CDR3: TGCAGTGCTAGAGATGGGGGTTCCGGCAATCAGCCCCAGCATTTT.

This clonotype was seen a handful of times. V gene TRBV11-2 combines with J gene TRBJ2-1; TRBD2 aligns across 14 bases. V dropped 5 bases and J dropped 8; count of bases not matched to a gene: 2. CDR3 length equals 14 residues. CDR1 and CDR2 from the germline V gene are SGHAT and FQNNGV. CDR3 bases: TGTGCCAGCAGCGGACTAGCGGGGGGATATGAGCAGTTCTTC. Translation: CASSGLAGGYEQFF. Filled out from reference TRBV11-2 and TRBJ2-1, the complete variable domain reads EAGVAQSPRYKIIEKRQSVAFWCNPISGHATLYWYQQILGQGPKLLIQFQNNGVVDDSQLPKDRFSAERLKGVDSTLKIQPAKLEDSAVYLCASSGLAGGYEQFFGPGTRLTVL.

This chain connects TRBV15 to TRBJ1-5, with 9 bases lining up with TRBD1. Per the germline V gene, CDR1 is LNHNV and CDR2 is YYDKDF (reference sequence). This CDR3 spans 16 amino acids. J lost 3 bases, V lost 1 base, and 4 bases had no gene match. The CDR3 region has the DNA TGTGCCACCAGCAGAGGGACAGGGGCCCCCAATCAGCCCCAGCATTTT. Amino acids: CATSRGTGAPNQPQHF.

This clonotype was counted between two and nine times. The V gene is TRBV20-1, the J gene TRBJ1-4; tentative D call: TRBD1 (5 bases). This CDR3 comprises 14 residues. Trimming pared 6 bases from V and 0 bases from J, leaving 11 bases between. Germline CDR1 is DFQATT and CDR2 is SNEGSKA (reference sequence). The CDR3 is CSAEGAATNEKLFF. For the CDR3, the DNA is TGCAGTGCGGAAGGGGCAGCAACTAATGAAAAACTGTTTTTT.

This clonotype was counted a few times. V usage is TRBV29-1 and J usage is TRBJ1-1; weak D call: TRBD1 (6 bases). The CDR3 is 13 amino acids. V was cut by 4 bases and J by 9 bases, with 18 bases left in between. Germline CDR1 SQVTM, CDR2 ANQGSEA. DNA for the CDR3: TGCAGCGTTGCAACTTCCTACAGGGTGAAAGCTTTCTTT. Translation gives CSVATSYRVKAFF.

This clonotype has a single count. For the CDR3, the DNA is TGTGCCAGCTCACCGGCCGAGTTACATGAGACCCAGTACTTC. Its protein is CASSPAELHETQYF. J is TRBJ2-5 and V is TRBV18; D is undetermined. This CDR3 has 14 residues. With 3 bases removed from V and 5 bases from J, the gap between germline ends came to 13 bases. The germline gives CDR1 KGHSH, CDR2 LQKENI.

The CDR3: CSASPSTDTQYF. The CDR3 coding sequence is TGCAGTGCTAGCCCTAGCACAGATACGCAGTATTTT. The chain carries TRBV20-1 and TRBJ2-3; D gene unclear. Germline V gives CDR1 DFQATT, CDR2 SNEGSKA (reference sequence). This CDR3 comprises 12 residues. V lost 3 bases and J 0 bases, leaving 4 bases between the germline ends.

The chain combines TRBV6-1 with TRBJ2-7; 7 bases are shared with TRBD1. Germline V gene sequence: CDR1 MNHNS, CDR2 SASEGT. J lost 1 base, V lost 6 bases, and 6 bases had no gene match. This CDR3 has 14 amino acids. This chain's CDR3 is CASRGPTGSYEQYF. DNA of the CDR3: TGTGCCAGCAGGGGCCCGACAGGGTCCTACGAGCAGTACTTC.

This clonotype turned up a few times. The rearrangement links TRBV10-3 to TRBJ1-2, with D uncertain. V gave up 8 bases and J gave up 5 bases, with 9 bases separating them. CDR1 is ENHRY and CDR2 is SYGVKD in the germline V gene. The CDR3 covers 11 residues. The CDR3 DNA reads TGTGCCATCGGTTCAGTTTATGGCTACACCTTC. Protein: CAIGSVYGYTF.

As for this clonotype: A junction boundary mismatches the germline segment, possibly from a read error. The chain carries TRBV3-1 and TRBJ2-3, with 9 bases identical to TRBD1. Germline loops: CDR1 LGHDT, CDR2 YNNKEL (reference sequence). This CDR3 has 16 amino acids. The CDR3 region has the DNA TGTGCCAACAGCCCCGGGACAGGGTCGTGGGGAGATACGCAGTATTTT. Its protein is CANSPGTGSWGDTQYF.

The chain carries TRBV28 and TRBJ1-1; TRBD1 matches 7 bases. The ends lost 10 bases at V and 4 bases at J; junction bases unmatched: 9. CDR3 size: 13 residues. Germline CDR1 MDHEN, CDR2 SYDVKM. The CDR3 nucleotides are TGTGCCACCCGGGACAGTAGGTTCACTGAAGCTTTCTTT. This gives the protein CATRDSRFTEAFF.

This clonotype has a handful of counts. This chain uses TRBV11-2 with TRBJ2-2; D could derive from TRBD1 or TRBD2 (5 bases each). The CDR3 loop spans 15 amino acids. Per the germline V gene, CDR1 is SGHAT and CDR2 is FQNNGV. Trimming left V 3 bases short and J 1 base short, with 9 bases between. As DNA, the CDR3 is TGTGCCAGCAGCTTGAATGGGGGGAACACCGGGGAGCTGTTTTTT. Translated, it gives CASSLNGGNTGELFF.

The CDR3 loop reads CASSLMGGFNTEAFF. CDR3 DNA sequence: TGTGCCAGCAGCTTGATGGGGGGCTTCAACACTGAAGCTTTCTTT. V usage is TRBV5-5 and J usage is TRBJ1-1; a weak D match, TRBD1 (6 bases). Per the germline V gene, CDR1 is SGHKS and CDR2 is YYEKEE (reference sequence). The CDR3 is 15 residues long. Trimming left V 1 base short and J 2 bases short, with 12 bases between.